This T cell receptor beta chain was identified in a study of T-cell memory formation after mild COVID-19. Study summary: In these data, TCR clusters were largely donor specific. Notes on the study in general: Cross-reactive memory seemingly joined, as some responding clones were found in pre-infection memory. Nothing showed for sure that second-wave clones peaking on day 37 were SARS-CoV-2 specific.

TCRdb re-derived calls from the 5' RACE reads in MiXCR, one entry per CDR3 protein. The repertoire holds roughly 220,000 distinct CDR3 sequences, with 9.5% as singletons. Germline V gene lookup returns CDR1 MGHDK and CDR2 SYGVNS. The V and J ends lost 1 base and 4 bases respectively, with 4 bases between them. This CDR3 spans 13 amino acids. The sample holds a few counts of this clonotype. The antigen remains unidentified. The sample was PBMCs or a T cell subset sorted from them (not recorded which). The sequence was obtained from a young man who had mild COVID-19 (a few samples of this study predate the infection). Cell type and time point are not known. V gene TRBV25-1 combines with J gene TRBJ2-2, with D unclear. Written as DNA, the CDR3 is TGTGCCAGCAGTGAATTCGGCACCGGGGAGCTGTTTTTT. It is translated as CASSEFGTGELFF.